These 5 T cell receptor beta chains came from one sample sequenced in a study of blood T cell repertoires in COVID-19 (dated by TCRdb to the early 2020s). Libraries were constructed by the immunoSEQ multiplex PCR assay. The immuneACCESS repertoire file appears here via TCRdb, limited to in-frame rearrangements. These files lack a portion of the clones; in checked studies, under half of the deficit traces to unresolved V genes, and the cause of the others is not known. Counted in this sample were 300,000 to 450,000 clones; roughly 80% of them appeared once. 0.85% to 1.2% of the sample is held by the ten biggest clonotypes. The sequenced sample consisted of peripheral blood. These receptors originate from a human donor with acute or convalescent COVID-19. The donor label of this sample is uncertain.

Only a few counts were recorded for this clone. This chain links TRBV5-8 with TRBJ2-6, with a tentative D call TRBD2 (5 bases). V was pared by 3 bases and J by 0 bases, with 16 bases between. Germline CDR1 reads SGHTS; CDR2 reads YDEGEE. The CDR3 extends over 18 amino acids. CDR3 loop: CASSSTVAGLSGANVLTF. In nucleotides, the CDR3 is TGTGCCAGCAGCTCGACTGTTGCTGGACTCTCTGGGGCCAACGTCCTGACTTTC.

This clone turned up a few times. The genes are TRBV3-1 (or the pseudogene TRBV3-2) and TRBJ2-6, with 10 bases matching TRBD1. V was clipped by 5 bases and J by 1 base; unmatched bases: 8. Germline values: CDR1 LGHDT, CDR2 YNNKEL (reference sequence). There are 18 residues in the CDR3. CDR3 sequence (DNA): TGTGCCAGCAGCGTACGACAGGGGGCCCATTCTGGGGCCAACGTCCTGACTTTC. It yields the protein CASSVRQGAHSGANVLTF.

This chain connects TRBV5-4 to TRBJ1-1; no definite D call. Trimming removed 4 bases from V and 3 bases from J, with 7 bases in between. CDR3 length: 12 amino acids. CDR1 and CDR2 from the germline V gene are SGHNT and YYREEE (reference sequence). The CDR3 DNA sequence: TGTGCCAGCAGCCCTAGCGACACTGAAGCTTTCTTT. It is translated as CASSPSDTEAFF.

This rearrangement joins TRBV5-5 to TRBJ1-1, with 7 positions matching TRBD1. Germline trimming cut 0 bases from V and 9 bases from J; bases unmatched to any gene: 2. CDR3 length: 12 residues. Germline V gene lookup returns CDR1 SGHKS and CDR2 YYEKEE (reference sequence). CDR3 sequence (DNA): TGTGCCAGCAGCTTGGTGAGGGGGCAAGCTTTCTTT. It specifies CASSLVRGQAFF.

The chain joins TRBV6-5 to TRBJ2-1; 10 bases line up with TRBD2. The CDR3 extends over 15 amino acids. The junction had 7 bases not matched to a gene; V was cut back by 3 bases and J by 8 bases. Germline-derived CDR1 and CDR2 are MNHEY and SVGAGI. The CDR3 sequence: CASSYLAGVWYEQFF. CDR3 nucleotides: TGTGCCAGCAGTTATCTAGCGGGGGTGTGGTATGAGCAGTTCTTC.